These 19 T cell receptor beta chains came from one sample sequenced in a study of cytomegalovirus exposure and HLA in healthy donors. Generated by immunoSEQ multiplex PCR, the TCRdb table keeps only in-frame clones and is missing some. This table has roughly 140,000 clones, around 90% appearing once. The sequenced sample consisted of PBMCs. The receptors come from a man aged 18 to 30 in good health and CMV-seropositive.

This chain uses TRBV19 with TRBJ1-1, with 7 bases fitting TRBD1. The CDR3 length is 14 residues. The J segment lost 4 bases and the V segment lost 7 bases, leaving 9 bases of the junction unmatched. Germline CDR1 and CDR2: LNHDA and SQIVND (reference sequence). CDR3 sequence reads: CASTPTGRGTEAFF. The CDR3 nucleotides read TGTGCCAGTACCCCGACAGGGCGCGGCACTGAAGCTTTCTTT.

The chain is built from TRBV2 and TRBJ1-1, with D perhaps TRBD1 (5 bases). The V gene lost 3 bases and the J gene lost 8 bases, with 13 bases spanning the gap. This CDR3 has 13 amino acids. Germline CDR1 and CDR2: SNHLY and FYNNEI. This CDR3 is CASSEGGSEEAFF. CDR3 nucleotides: TGTGCCAGCAGTGAGGGGGGGTCTGAGGAAGCTTTCTTT.

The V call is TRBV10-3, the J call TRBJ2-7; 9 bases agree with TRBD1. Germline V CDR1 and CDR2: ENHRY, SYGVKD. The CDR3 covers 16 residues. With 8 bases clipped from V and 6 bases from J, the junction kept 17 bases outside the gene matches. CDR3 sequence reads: CAIRSGTGKTSGEQYF. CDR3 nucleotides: TGTGCCATCCGGTCCGGGACAGGGAAAACTTCGGGCGAGCAGTACTTC.

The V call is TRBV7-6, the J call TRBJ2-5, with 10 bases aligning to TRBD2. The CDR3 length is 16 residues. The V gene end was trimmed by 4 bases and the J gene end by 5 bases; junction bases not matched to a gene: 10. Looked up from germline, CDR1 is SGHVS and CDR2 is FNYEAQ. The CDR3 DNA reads TGTGCCAGCAGCTCGCCGTTGGGACTAGCGAAGGAGACCCAGTACTTC. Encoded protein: CASSSPLGLAKETQYF.

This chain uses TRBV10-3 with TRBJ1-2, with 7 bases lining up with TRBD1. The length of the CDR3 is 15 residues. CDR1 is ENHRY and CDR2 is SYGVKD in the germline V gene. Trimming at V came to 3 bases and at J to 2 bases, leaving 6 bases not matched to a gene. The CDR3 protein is CAISEIRGRNYGYTF. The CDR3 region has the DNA TGTGCCATCAGTGAAATCAGGGGGAGAAACTATGGCTACACCTTC.

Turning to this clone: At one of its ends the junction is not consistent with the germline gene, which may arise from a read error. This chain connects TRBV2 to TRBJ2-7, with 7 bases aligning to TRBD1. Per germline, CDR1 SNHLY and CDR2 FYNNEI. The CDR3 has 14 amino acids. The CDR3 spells CASTTSGRQGRLIF. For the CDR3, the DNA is TGTGCCAGCACCACCTCAGGGAGACAGGGTCGGTTAATATTC.

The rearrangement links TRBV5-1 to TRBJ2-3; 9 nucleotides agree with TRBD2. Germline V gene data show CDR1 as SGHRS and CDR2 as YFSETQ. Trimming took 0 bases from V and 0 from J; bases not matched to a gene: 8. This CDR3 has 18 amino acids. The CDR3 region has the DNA TGCGCCAGCAGCTTGGCGTTAGCGGGAGAGGGGAGCACAGATACGCAGTATTTT. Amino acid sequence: CASSLALAGEGSTDTQYF.

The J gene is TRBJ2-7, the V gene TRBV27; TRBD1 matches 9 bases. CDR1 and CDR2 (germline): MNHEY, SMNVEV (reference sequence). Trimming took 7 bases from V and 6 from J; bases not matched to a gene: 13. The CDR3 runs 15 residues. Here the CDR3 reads CASTWGGTGYREQYF. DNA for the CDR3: TGTGCCAGCACCTGGGGGGGGACAGGGTATCGCGAGCAGTACTTC.

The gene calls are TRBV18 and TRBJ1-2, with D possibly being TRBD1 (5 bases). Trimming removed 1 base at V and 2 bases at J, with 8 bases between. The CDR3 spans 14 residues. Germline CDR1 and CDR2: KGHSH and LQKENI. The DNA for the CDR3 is TGTGCCAGCTCACCACAGGGGCTGAACTATGGCTACACCTTC. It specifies CASSPQGLNYGYTF.

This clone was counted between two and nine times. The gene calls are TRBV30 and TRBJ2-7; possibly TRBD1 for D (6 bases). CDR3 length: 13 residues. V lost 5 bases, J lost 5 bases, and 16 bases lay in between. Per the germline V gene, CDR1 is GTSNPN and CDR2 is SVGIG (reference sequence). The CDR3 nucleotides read TGTGCCTGGGCGTCACAGGGTTTCCACGAGCAGTACTTC. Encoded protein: CAWASQGFHEQYF.

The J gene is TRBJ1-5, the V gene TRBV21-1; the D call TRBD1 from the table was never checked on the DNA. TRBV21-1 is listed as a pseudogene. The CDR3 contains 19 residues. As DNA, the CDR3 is TGTGCCAGCAGCACTCGCCCCCTCGAGGGGACACTTAGCAATCAGCCCCAGCATTTT. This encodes CASSTRPLEGTLSNQPQHF.

CDR3 in amino acids: CCSGRTGELFF. CDR3 bases: TGTTGTTCAGGGCGGACCGGGGAGCTGTTTTTT. The V and J genes are TRBV30 and TRBJ2-2, with D tentatively TRBD1 (5 bases). Germline CDR1 is GTSNPN and CDR2 is SVGIG (reference sequence). The CDR3 runs to 11 residues.

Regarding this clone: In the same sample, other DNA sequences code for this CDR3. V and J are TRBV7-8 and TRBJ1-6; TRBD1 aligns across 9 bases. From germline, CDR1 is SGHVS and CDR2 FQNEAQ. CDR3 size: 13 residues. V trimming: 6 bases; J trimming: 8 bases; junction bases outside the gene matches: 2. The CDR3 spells CASRGQGDSPLHF. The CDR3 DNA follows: TGTGCCAGCAGGGGACAGGGCGATTCACCCCTCCACTTT. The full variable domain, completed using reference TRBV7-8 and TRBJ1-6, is GAGVSQSPRYKVAKRGQDVALRCDPISGHVSLFWYQQALGQGPEFLTYFQNEAQLDKSGLPSDRFFAERPEGSVSTLKIQRTQQEDSAVYLCASRGQGDSPLHFGNGTRLTVT.

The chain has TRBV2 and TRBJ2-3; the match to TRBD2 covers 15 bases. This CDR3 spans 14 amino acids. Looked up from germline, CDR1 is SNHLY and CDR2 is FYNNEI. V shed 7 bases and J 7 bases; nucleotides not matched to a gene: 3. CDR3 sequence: CASTGTSGGNTQYF. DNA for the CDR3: TGTGCCAGCACAGGGACTAGCGGGGGGAATACGCAGTATTTT.

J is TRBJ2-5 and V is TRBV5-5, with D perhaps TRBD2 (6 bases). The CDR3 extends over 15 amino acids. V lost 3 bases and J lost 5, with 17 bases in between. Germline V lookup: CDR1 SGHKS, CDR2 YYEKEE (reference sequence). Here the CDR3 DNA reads TGTGCCAGCAGCTCCCAGCGGGCAGGCGGCGAGACCCAGTACTTC. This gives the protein CASSSQRAGGETQYF.

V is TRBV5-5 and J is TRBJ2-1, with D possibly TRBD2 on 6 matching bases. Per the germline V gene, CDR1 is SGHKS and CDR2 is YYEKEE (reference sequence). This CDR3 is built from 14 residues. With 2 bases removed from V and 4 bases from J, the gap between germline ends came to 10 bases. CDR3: CASSFRESYNEQFF. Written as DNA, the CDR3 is TGTGCCAGCAGCTTCCGGGAGTCGTACAATGAGCAGTTCTTC.

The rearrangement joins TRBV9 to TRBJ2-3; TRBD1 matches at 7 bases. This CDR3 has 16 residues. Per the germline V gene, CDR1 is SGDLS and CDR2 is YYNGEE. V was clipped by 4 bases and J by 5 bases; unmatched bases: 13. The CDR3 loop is CASSPSPARGQDTQYF. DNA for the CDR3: TGTGCCAGCAGCCCCTCCCCCGCGAGGGGGCAAGATACGCAGTATTTT.

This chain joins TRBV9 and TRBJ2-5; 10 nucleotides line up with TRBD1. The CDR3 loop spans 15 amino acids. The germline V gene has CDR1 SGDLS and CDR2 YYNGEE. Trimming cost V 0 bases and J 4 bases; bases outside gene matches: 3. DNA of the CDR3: TGTGCCAGCAGCGTAGGGACAGGGGGACTAGAGACCCAGTACTTC. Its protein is CASSVGTGGLETQYF.

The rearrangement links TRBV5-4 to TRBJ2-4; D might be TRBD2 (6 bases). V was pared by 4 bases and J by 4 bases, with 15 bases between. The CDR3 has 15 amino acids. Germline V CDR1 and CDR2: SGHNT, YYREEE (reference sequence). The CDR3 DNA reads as TGTGCCAGCAGCCCCGGGGGAGAGGGGAAAAACATTCAGTACTTC. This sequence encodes CASSPGGEGKNIQYF.